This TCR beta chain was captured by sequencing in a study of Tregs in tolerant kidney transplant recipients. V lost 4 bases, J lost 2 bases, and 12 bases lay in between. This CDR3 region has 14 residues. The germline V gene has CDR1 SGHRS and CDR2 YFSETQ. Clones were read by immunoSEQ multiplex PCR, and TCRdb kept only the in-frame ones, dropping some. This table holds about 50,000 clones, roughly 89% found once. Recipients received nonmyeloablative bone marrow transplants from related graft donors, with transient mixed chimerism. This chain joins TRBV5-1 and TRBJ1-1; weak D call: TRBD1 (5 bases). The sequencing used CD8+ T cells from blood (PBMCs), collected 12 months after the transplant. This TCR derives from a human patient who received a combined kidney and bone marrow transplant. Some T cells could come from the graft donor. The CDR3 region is CASSPRGDNTEAFF. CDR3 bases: TGCGCCAGCAGCCCACGGGGGGATAACACTGAAGCTTTCTTT. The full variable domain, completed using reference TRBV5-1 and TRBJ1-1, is KAGVTQTPRYLIKTRGQQVTLSCSPISGHRSVSWYQQTPGQGLQFLFEYFSETQRNKGNFPGRFSGRQFSNSRSEMNVSTLELGDSALYLCASSPRGDNTEAFFGQGTRLTVV.